This TCR beta chain originates from a study of blood T cell repertoires in COVID-19. At the level of the study: There were acute and convalescent COVID-19 samples, and they came from the United States, Italy and Spain. Sources were T cells, B-cell-depleted T cells, or PBMCs; the material itself was cDNA or gDNA.

V dropped 6 bases and J dropped 5 bases, with 13 bases sitting between them. CDR1 is SNHLY and CDR2 is FYNNEI in the germline V gene. The CDR3 is 13 amino acids. Authors' methods: Nucleated cell number was recorded as an estimate derived from reference gene primer amplification. Clones were read by immunoSEQ multiplex PCR, and TCRdb kept only the in-frame ones, dropping some. V, J and clone size reflect that table, while D and trimming were determined from the DNA. This table has approximately 140,000 clones, roughly 88% appearing once. The sequencing sample was made of peripheral blood. V is TRBV2 and J is TRBJ2-5; D possibly corresponds to TRBD1 (6 bases). This TCR was recovered from a human donor in a cohort sampled during active COVID-19. Here the CDR3 reads CASRAGVGETQYF. The CDR3 region has the DNA TGTGCCAGCAGGGCAGGGGTTGGGGAGACCCAGTACTTC.